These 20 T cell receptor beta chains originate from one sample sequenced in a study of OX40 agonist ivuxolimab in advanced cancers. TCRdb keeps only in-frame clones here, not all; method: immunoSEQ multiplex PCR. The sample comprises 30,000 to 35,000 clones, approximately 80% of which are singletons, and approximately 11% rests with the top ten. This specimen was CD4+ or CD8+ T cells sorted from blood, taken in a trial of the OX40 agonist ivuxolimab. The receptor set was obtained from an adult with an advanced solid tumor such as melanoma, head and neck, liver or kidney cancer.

The CDR3, as DNA: TGTGCCTGGAGTGACCGACAGCGACGACTCTATAGCAATCAGCCCCAGCATTTT. As protein: CAWSDRQRRLYSNQPQHF. This chain links TRBV30 with TRBJ1-5, with a tentative D call TRBD1 (5 bases). The CDR3 length is 18 residues. Looked up from germline, CDR1 is GTSNPN and CDR2 is SVGIG (reference sequence). Trimming removed 1 base at V and 0 bases at J, with 19 bases between.

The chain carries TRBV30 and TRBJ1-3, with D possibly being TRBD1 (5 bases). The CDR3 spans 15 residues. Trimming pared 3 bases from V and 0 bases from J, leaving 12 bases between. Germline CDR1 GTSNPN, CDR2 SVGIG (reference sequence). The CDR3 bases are TGTGCCTGGAGAATGACAGTCCCCTCTGGAAACACCATATATTTT. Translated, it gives CAWRMTVPSGNTIYF.

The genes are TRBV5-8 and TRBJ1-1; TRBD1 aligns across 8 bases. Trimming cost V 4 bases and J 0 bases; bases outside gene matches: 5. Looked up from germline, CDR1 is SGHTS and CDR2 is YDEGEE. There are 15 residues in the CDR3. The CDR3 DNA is TGTGCCAGCAGCCCGCAGGGGGCTATGAACACTGAAGCTTTCTTT. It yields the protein CASSPQGAMNTEAFF.

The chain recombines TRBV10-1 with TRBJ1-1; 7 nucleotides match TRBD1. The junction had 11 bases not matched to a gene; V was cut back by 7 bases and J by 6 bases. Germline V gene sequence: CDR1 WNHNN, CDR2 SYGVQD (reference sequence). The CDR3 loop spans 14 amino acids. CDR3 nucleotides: TGCGCCAGCAACCGGGGACAGTCTAGCGCTGAAGCTTTCTTT. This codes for CASNRGQSSAEAFF.

Here the CDR3 DNA reads TGTGCCAGCAGCTTTCGGTCACAGCTACAAGAGACCCAGTACTTC. Protein product: CASSFRSQLQETQYF. The chain joins TRBV5-6 to TRBJ2-5; D is uncertain. Germline CDR1 reads SGHDT; CDR2 reads YYEEEE. V was cut by 2 bases and J by 2 bases, with 13 bases left in between. The CDR3 runs 15 residues. The full variable domain, in which reference TRBV5-6 and TRBJ2-5 provide the parts outside the CDR3, is DAGVTQSPTHLIKTRGQQVTLRCSPKSGHDTVSWYQQALGQGPQFIFQYYEEEERQRGNFPDRFSGHQFPNYSSELNVNALLLGDSALYLCASSFRSQLQETQYFGPGTRLLVL.

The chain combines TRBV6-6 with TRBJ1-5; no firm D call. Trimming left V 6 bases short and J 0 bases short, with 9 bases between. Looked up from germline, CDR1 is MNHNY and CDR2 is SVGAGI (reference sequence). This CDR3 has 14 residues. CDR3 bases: TGTGCCAGCAGCGCTAGCGATAGCAATCAGCCCCAGCATTTT. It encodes CASSASDSNQPQHF.

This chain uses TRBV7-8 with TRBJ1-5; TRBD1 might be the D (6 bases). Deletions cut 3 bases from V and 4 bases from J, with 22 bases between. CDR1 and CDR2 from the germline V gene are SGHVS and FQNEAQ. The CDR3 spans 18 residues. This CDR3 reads CASSFGSRGRGRNQPQHF. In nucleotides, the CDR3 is TGTGCCAGCAGCTTTGGTTCCAGGGGTAGGGGTAGGAATCAGCCCCAGCATTTT.

The CDR3 coding sequence is TGTGCCAGCAGTGCCAGACAGGGGGCTTTCACAGATACGCAGTATTTT. Residues: CASSARQGAFTDTQYF. The V and J genes are TRBV25-1 and TRBJ2-3, with TRBD1 matching over 10 bases. The ends lost 4 bases at V and 2 bases at J; junction bases unmatched: 6. Per the germline V gene, CDR1 is MGHDK and CDR2 is SYGVNS. The CDR3 contains 16 residues.

The CDR3 DNA is TGTGCCGGCCGGGGTCGTCAAGATACGCAGTATTTT. Residues: CAGRGRQDTQYF. The chain couples TRBV7-9 to TRBJ2-3, with D maybe TRBD2 (5 bases). Trimming cost V 11 bases and J 5 bases, with 14 bases left between them. CDR1 is SEHNR and CDR2 is FQNEAQ in the germline V gene (reference sequence). The CDR3 runs to 12 residues.

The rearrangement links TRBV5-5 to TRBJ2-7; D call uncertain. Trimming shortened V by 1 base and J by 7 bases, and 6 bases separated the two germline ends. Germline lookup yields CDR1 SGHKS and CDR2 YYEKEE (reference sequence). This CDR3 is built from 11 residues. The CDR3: CASSLSGEQYF. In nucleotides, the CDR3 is TGTGCCAGCAGCTTGAGTGGGGAGCAGTACTTC. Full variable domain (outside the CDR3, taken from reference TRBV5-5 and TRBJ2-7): DAGVTQSPTHLIKTRGQQVTLRCSPISGHKSVSWYQQVLGQGPQFIFQYYEKEERGRGNFPDRFSARQFPNYSSELNVNALLLGDSALYLCASSLSGEQYFGPGTRLTVT.

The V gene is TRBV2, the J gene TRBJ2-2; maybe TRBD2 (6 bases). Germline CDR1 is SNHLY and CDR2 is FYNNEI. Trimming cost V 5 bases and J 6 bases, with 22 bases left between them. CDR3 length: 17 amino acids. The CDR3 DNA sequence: TGTGCCAGCAGTTGGGCCCGGGACTCACCTTCGTCCGGGGAGCTGTTTTTT. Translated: CASSWARDSPSSGELFF.

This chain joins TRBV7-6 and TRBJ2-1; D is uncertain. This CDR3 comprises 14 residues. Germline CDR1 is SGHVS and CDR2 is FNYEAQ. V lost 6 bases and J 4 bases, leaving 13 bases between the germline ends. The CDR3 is CASSHVGRYNEQFF. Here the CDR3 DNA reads TGTGCCAGCAGTCATGTAGGGCGGTACAATGAGCAGTTCTTC.

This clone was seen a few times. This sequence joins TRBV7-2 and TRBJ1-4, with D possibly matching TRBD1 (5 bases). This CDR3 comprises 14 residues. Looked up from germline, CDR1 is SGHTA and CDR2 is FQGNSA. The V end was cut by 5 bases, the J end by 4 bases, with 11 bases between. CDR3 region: CASSPGRFNEKLFF. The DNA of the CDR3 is TGTGCCAGCAGCCCGGGACGGTTTAATGAAAAACTGTTTTTT.

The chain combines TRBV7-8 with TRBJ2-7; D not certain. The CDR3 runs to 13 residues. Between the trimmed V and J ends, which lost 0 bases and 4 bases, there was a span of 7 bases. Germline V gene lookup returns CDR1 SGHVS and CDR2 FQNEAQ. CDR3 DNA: TGTGCCAGCAGCTTAGCCCCTTTTTACGAGCAGTACTTC. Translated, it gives CASSLAPFYEQYF. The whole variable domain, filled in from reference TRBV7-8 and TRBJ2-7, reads GAGVSQSPRYKVAKRGQDVALRCDPISGHVSLFWYQQALGQGPEFLTYFQNEAQLDKSGLPSDRFFAERPEGSVSTLKIQRTQQEDSAVYLCASSLAPFYEQYFGPGTRLTVT.

Here the CDR3 reads CASTTSRQGGYEQYF. Written as DNA, the CDR3 is TGTGCCAGCACCACTTCGAGACAGGGGGGCTACGAGCAGTACTTC. The genes are TRBV27 and TRBJ2-7; 9 nucleotides agree with TRBD1. V shed 7 bases and J 3 bases; nucleotides not matched to a gene: 10. Germline V gene lookup returns CDR1 MNHEY and CDR2 SMNVEV (reference sequence). CDR3 length: 15 residues.

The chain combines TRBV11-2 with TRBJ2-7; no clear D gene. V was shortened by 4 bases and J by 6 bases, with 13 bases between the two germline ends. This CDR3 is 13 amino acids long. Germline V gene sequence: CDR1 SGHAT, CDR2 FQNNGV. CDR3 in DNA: TGTGCCAGCAGCTCCACCTCCTTCTCCGAGCAGTACTTC. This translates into CASSSTSFSEQYF.

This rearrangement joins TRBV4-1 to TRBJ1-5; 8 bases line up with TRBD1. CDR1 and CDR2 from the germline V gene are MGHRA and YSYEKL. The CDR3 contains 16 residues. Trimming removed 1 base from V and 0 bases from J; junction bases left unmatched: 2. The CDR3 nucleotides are TGCGCCAGCAGCCAAGCGGACAGGGTTAGCAATCAGCCCCAGCATTTT. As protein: CASSQADRVSNQPQHF.

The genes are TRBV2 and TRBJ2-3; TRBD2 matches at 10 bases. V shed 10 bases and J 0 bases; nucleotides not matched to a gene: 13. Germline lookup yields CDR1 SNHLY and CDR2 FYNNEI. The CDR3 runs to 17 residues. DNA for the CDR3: TGTGCCATTGTAGGGGTAGCGGGGGGCCCCAGCACAGATACGCAGTATTTT. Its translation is CAIVGVAGGPSTDTQYF.

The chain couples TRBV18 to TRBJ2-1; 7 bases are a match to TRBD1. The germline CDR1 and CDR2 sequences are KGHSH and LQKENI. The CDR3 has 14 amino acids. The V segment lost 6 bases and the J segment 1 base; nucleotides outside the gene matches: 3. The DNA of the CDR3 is TGTGCCAGCTCCGGGACAGTTTCCTACAATGAGCAGTTCTTC. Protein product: CASSGTVSYNEQFF.

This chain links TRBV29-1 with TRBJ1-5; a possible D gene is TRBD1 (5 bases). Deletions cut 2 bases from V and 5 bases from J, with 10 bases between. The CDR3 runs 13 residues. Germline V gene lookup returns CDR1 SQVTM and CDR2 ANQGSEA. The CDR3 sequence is CSVEKDTDQPQHF. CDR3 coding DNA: TGCAGCGTTGAAAAGGACACCGATCAGCCCCAGCATTTT.